This T cell receptor (beta chain) comes out of a study of T cells expressing NK-cell markers. Study context: It was sorted CD3+CD56+NKG2C+, CD3+CD56+NKG2C- and CD3+CD56-NKG2C+ T cells that supplied the TCR beta repertoires.

TCRdb re-called the 5' RACE reads and catalogs CDR3 proteins one per entry, DNA excluded. The sample totals 200,000 to 300,000 distinct CDR3 sequences. The CDR3 is 15 amino acids. From germline, CDR1 is SGHKS and CDR2 YYEKEE (reference sequence). The clonotype originates from a man younger than 35 in good health. The chain uses TRBV5-5 and TRBJ2-7. Input material: blood T cells: a sorted CD56 or NKG2C T cell subset, CD4+ or CD8+ T cells, or bulk PBMC T cells (not recorded which). This CDR3 reads CASSRFSGSFYEQYF. Supplemented by reference TRBV5-5 and TRBJ2-7, the full variable domain reads DAGVTQSPTHLIKTRGQQVTLRCSPISGHKSVSWYQQVLGQGPQFIFQYYEKEERGRGNFPDRFSARQFPNYSSELNVNALLLGDSALYLCASSRFSGSFYEQYFGPGTRLTVT.